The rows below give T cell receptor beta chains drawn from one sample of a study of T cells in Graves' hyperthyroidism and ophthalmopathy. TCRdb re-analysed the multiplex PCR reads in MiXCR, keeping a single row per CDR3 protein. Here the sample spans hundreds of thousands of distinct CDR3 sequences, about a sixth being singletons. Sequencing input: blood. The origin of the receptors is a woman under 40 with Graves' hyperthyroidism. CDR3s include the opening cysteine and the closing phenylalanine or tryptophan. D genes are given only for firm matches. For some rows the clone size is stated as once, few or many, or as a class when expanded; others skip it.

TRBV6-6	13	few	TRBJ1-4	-	TGTGCCAGCAGTTACTCGACGGCGGAGAAACTGTTTTTT	CASSYSTAEKLFF
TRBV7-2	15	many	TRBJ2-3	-	TGTGCCAGCAGCCCGGACTACCTGAGCACAGATACGCAGTATTTT	CASSPDYLSTDTQYF
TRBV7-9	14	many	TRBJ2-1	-	TGTGCCAGCAGCTTAGGCCAGAATTACAATGAGCAGTTCTTC	CASSLGQNYNEQFF
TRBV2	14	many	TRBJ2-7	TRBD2	TGTGCCAGCACGAACCTAGCGGGACCTGGAGAGCAGTACTTC	CASTNLAGPGEQYF
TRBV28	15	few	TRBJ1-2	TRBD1	TGTGCCAGCAGCCCATCCAGGGGGCGGAACTATGGCTACACCTTC	CASSPSRGRNYGYTF
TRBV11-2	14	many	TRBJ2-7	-	TGTGCCAGCAGTCCAGGACGAATTACCTACGAGCAGTACTTC	CASSPGRITYEQYF
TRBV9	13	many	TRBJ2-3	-	TGTGCCAGCAGCGCGCGGCGCACAGATACGCAGTATTTT	CASSARRTDTQYF
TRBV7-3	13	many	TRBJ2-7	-	TGTGCCAGCAGCTCAGACGAATCCTACGAGCAGTACTTC	CASSSDESYEQYF
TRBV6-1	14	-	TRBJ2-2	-	TGTGCCAGCGGTCCCAGGGCGGACCCGGGGGAGCTGTTTTTT	CASGPRADPGELFF
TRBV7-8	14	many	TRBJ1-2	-	TGTGCCAGCAGCTATAGTTCAGGGTTTAACGGCTACACCTTC	CASSYSSGFNGYTF
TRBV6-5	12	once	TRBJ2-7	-	TGTGCCAGCAGTTACCGAGGGGACGAGCAGTACTTC	CASSYRGDEQYF
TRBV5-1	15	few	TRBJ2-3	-	TGCGCCAGCAGCTTGACAGGGGGGAGGGCAGATACGCAGTATTTT	CASSLTGGRADTQYF
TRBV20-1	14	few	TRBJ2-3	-	TGCAGTGCTAATAAAGGGGGTTCCACAGATACGCAGTATTTT	CSANKGGSTDTQYF
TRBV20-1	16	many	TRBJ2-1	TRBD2	TGCAGTGCTAGAGATCTGATCGGTAGCGGGAGAGGTGAGCAGTTCTTC	CSARDLIGSGRGEQFF
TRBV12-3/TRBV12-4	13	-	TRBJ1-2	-	TGTGCCAGCAGTATCAGGGAGAGGAATGGCTACACCTTC	CASSIRERNGYTF
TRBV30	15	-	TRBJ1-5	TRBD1	TGTGCCTGGAGTGTGTCCGGGACAGCCAATCAGCCCCAGCATTTT	CAWSVSGTANQPQHF
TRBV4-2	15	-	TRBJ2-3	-	TGTGCCAGCAGCCAAGAAGGCTTTGGCACAGATACGCAGTATTTT	CASSQEGFGTDTQYF
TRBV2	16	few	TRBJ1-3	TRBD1	TGTGCCAGCAGTCTGTGGACAGGCCGCTCTGGAAACACCATATATTTT	CASSLWTGRSGNTIYF
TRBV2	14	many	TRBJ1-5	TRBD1	TGTGCCAGCAGGAGGACAGGGGGCTTTCAGCCCCAGCATTTT	CASRRTGGFQPQHF
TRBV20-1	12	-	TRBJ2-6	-	TGCAGTGGTCATTCTGGGACCAACGTCCTGACTTTC	CSGHSGTNVLTF
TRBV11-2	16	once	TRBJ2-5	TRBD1	TGTGCCAGCAGCCTCCGGACAGGGGGCGCTTGGGAGACCCAGTACTTC	CASSLRTGGAWETQYF
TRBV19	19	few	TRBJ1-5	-	TGTGCCAGTAGTCCCCGGCCCGGCGGGGTCAAGCATAGCAATCAGCCCCAGCATTTT	CASSPRPGGVKHSNQPQHF
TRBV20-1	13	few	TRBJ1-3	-	TGCAGTGCTGCTGGGGTAGCTGGAAACACCATATATTTT	CSAAGVAGNTIYF
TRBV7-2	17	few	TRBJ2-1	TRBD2	TGTGCCAGCAGCGATCGGGGACTACCCCTGACCTACAATGAGCAGTTCTTC	CASSDRGLPLTYNEQFF
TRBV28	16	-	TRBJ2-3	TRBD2	TGTGCCAGCAGACAGCCTAGCGGGGTTAGCACAGATACGCAGTATTTT	CASRQPSGVSTDTQYF
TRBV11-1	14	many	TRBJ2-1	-	TGTGCCAGCAGCTTAATGAGCTCCTACAATGAGCAGTTCTTC	CASSLMSSYNEQFF
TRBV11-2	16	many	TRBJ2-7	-	TGTGCCAGCAGAGTGGGACTTACTAGCTTATACTACGAGCAGTACTTC	CASRVGLTSLYYEQYF
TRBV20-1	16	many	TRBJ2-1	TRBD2	TGCAGTGCTAGGGGACTAGCGGGAGGAACCTACAATGAGCAGTTCTTC	CSARGLAGGTYNEQFF
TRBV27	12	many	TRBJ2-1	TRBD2	TGTGCCAGCAAAGGGACTAACAATGAGCAGTTCTTC	CASKGTNNEQFF
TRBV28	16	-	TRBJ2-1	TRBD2	TGTGCCAGCAGCCATTGGACTAGCGGGAATTACAATGAGCAGTTCTTC	CASSHWTSGNYNEQFF
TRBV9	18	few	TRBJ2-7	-	TGTGCCAGCAGCGTAGTTTTCCCCAGGACTAACTCTACCTACGAGCAGTACTTC	CASSVVFPRTNSTYEQYF
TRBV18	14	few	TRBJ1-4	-	TGTGCCAGCTCTGAACAGGGAACTAATGAAAAACTGTTTTTT	CASSEQGTNEKLFF
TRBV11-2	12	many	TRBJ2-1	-	TGTGCCAGCAGCTTAATGATGAACGAGCAGTTCTTC	CASSLMMNEQFF
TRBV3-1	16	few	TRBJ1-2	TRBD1	TGTGCCAGCAGCTCCTCAGACAGGGGCCCGAGAGGTGGCTACACCTTC	CASSSSDRGPRGGYTF
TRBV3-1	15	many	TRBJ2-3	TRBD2	TGTGCCAGCAGTCGACTAGCGGGAGGTGCAGATACGCAGTATTTT	CASSRLAGGADTQYF
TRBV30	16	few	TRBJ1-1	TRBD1	TGTGCCTGGAGTTTTATTGGACAGGCGCGTAACACTGAAGCTTTCTTT	CAWSFIGQARNTEAFF
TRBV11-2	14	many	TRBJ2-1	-	TGTGCCAGCAGCAAACAGACGGAGTACAATGAGCAGTTCTTC	CASSKQTEYNEQFF
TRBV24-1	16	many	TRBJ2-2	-	TGTGCCACCAGTGATTCAAGGGAGTTAAACACCGGGGAGCTGTTTTTT	CATSDSRELNTGELFF
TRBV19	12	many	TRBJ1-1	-	TGTGCCAGCAGCATAACCGGGGGTGAAGCTTTCTTT	CASSITGGEAFF
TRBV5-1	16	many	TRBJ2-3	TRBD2	TGCGCCAGCAGCTCCAGACTAGCGGGAAGCACAGATACGCAGTATTTT	CASSSRLAGSTDTQYF
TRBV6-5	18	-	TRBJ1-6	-	TGTGCCAGCAGTTACTCGGGGAGAGCCACCGTTTTTAATTCACCCCTCCACTTT	CASSYSGRATVFNSPLHF
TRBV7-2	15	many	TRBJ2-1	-	TGTGCCAGCAGCTTAGTCGGGAACGGTTACAATGAGCAGTTCTTC	CASSLVGNGYNEQFF
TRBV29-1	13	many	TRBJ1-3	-	TGCAGCGTGGCCGACAGCAACCAAAACACCATATATTTT	CSVADSNQNTIYF
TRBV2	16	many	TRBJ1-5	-	TGTGCCAGCAGTGAAGGTGCTACAGGGATGCATCAGCCCCAGCATTTT	CASSEGATGMHQPQHF
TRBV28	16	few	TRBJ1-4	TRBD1	TGTGCCAGCAGTCGCAGGGGGCGCGCAACTAATGAAAAACTGTTTTTT	CASSRRGRATNEKLFF
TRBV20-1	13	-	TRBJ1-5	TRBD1	TGCAGTGCTGAACAGGGGTACAATCAGCCCCAGCATTTT	CSAEQGYNQPQHF
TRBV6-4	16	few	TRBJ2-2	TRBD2	TGTGCCAGCAGAGATATAGCGGGAGGGCCCACCGGGGAGCTGTTTTTT	CASRDIAGGPTGELFF
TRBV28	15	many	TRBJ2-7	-	TGTGCCAGCAGTCCCCGCGGACGAGGCTCCTACGAGCAGTACTTC	CASSPRGRGSYEQYF
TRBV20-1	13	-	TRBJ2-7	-	TGCAGTGCTGGAGGGGGCAATACCTACGAGCAGTACTTC	CSAGGGNTYEQYF
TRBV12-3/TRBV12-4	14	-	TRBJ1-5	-	TGTGCCAGCAGCCAGGACTGGGTAGATCAGCCCCAGCATTTT	CASSQDWVDQPQHF
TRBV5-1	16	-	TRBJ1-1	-	TGCGCCAGCAGCTTGGGTTTGGCATGCCGGGACACTGAAGCTTTCTTT	CASSLGLACRDTEAFF